Included here is one TCR beta chain sequence, with context. The target antigen is unknown. This entry comes from a study of CD8+CD57+ T cells in acquired aplastic anemia. The study profiled TCR beta VDJ and CDR3 using genomic DNA as template. TCRdb fed the reads into MiXCR, producing one record per CDR3 protein. The sample lists hundreds of thousands of distinct CDR3 sequences, roughly 45% occurring once. CDR1 LNHDA and CDR2 SQIVND come from the germline V gene (reference sequence). V was trimmed by 5 bases and J by 4 bases, leaving 11 bases between them. This CDR3 has 13 amino acids. General study findings and limits: Around 27 sequences, all CD8+ CDR3, were shared between patients and controls.

Before being chosen for sequencing, patients had shown CD8+CD57+ cell expansion by flow cytometry. The origin of this receptor is a human donor with aplastic anemia. Sequencing input: sorted CD4+, CD8+, or CD8+CD57+ T cells (not recorded which) from PBMCs. V gene TRBV19 combines with J gene TRBJ1-2; tentative D call: TRBD1 (6 bases). The CDR3 loop reads CASSQQGSYGYTF. CDR3 bases: TGTGCCAGTAGTCAACAGGGATCCTATGGCTACACCTTC.